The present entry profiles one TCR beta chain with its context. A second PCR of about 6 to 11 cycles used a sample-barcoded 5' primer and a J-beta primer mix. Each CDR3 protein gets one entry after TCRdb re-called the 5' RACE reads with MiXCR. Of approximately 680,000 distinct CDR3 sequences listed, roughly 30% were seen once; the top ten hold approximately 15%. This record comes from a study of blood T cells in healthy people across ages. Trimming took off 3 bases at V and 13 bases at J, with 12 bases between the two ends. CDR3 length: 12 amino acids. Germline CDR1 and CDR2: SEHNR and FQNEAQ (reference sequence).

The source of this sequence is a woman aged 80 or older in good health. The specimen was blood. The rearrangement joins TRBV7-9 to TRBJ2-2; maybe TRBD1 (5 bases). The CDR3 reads CASSFQGPMLFF. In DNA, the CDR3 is TGTGCCAGCAGCTTCCAGGGCCCCATGCTGTTTTTT. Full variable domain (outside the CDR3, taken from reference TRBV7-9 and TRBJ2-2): DTGVSQNPRHKITKRGQNVTFRCDPISEHNRLYWYRQTLGQGPEFLTYFQNEAQLEKSRLLSDRFSAERPKGSFSTLEIQRTEQGDSAMYLCASSFQGPMLFFGEGSRLTVL.